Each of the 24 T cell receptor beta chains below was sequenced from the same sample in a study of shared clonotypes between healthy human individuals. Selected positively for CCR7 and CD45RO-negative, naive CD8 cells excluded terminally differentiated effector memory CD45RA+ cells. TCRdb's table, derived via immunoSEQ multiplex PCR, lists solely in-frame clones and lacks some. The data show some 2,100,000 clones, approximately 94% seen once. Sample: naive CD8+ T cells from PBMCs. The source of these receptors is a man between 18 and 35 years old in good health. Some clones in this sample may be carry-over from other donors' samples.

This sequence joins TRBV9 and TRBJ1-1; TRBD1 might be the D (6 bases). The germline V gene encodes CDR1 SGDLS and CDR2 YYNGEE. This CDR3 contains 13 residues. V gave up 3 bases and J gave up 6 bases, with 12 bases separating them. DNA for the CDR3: TGTGCCAGCAGCGCAAGAGGACAGCCTGAAGCTTTCTTT. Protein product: CASSARGQPEAFF. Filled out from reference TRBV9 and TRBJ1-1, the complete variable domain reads DSGVTQTPKHLITATGQRVTLRCSPRSGDLSVYWYQQSLDQGLQFLIQYYNGEERAKGNILERFSAQQFPDLHSELNLSSLELGDSALYFCASSARGQPEAFFGQGTRLTVV.

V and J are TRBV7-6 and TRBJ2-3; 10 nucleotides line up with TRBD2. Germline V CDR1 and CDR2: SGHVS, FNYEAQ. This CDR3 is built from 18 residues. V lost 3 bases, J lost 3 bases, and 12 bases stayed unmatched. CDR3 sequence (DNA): TGTGCCAGCAGCTTTTTAAGGGCTAGCGGGAGTTCGACAGATACGCAGTATTTT. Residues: CASSFLRASGSSTDTQYF.

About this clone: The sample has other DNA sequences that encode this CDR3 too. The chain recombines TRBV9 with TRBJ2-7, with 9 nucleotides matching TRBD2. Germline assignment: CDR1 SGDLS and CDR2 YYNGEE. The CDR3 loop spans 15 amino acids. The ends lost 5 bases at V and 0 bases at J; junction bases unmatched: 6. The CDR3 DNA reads TGTGCCAGCAGTGCTAGCGGGACGAGCTCCTACGAGCAGTACTTC. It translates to CASSASGTSSYEQYF.

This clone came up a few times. The CDR3 DNA sequence: TGTGCCAGCGGCCCACAGGATCAGCAGCCCCAGCATTTT. Its translation is CASGPQDQQPQHF. This sequence joins TRBV6-5 and TRBJ1-5, with D possibly TRBD1 on 5 matching bases. The CDR3 extends over 13 amino acids. Trimming left V 8 bases short and J 7 bases short, with 15 bases between. CDR1 is MNHEY, CDR2 SVGAGI, per germline.

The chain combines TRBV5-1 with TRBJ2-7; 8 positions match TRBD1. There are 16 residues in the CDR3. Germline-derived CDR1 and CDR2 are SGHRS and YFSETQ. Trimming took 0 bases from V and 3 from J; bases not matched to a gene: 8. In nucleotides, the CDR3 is TGCGCCAGCAGCTTGGGACCCCGGACAGGGCTCTACGAGCAGTACTTC. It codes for CASSLGPRTGLYEQYF.

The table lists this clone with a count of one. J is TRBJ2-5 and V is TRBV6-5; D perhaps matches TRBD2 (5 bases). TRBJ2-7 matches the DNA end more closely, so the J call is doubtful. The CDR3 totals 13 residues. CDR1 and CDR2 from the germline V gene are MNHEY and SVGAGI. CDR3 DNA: TGTGCCAGCACCCAAGGACTCCCTTACGAGCAGTACTTC. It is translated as CASTQGLPYEQYF.

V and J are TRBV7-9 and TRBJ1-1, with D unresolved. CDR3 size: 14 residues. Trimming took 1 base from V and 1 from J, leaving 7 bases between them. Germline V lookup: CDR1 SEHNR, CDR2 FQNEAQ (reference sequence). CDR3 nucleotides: TGTGCCAGCAGCTTAGTGGAGGAGAACACTGAAGCTTTCTTT. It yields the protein CASSLVEENTEAFF. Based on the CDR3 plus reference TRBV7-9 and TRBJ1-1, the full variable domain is DTGVSQNPRHKITKRGQNVTFRCDPISEHNRLYWYRQTLGQGPEFLTYFQNEAQLEKSRLLSDRFSAERPKGSFSTLEIQRTEQGDSAMYLCASSLVEENTEAFFGQGTRLTVV.

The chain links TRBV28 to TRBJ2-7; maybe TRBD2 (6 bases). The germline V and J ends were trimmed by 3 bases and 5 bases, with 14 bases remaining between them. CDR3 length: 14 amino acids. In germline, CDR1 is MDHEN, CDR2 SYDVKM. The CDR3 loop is CASSLSGGSHEQYF. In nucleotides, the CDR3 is TGTGCCAGCAGTTTGTCCGGGGGTTCCCACGAGCAGTACTTC.

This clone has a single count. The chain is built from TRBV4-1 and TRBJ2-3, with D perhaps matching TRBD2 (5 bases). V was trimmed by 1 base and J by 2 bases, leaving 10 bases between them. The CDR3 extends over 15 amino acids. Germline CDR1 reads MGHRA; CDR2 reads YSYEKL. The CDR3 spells CASSQARGSTDTQYF. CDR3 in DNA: TGCGCCAGCAGCCAAGCCCGCGGGTCCACAGATACGCAGTATTTT.

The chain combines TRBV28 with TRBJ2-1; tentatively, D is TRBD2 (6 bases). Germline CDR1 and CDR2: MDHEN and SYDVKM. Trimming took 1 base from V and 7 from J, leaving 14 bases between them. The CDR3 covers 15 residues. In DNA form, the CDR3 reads TGTGCCAGCAGTTTATCAGCTGGGGGGTTGAATGAGCAGTTCTTC. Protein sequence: CASSLSAGGLNEQFF.

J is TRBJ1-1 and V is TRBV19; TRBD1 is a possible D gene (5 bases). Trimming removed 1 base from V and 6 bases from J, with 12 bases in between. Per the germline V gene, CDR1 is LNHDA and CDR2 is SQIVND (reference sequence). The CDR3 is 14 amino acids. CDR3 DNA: TGTGCCAGTAGTATAGCGGTAGGGACGCCTGAAGCTTTCTTT. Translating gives CASSIAVGTPEAFF.

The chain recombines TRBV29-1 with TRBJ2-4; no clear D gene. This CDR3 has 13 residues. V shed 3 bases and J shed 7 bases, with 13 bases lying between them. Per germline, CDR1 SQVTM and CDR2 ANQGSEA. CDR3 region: CSVDGLGGNIQYF. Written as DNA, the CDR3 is TGCAGCGTTGATGGTTTGGGTGGGAACATTCAGTACTTC.

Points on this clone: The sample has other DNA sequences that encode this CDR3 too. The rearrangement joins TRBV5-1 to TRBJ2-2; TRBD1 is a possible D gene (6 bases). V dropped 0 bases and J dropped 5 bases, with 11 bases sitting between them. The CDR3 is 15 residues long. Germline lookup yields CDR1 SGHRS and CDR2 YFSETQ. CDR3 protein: CASSLEQGATGELFF. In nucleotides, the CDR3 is TGCGCCAGCAGCTTGGAACAGGGAGCAACCGGGGAGCTGTTTTTT. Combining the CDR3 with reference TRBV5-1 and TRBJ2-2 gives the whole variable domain KAGVTQTPRYLIKTRGQQVTLSCSPISGHRSVSWYQQTPGQGLQFLFEYFSETQRNKGNFPGRFSGRQFSNSRSEMNVSTLELGDSALYLCASSLEQGATGELFFGEGSRLTVL.

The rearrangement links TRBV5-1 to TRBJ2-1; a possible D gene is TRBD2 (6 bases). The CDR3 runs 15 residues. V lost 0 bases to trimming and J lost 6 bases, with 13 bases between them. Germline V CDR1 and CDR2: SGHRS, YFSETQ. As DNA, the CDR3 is TGCGCCAGCAGCTTGGTCCGGGGGAGCCCCAATGAGCAGTTCTTC. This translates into CASSLVRGSPNEQFF.

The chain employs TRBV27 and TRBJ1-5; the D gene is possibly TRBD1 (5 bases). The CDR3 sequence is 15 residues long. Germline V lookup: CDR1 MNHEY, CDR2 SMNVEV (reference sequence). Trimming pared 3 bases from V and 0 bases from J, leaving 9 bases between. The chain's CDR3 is CASSLGESSNQPQHF. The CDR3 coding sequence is TGTGCCAGCAGTTTGGGGGAATCTAGCAATCAGCCCCAGCATTTT.

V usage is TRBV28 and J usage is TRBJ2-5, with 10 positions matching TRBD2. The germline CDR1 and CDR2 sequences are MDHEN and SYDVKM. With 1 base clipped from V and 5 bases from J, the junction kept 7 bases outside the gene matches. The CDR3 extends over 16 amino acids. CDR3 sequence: CASSLFEREGQETQYF. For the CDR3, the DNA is TGTGCCAGCAGTTTATTTGAGCGGGAGGGCCAGGAGACCCAGTACTTC.

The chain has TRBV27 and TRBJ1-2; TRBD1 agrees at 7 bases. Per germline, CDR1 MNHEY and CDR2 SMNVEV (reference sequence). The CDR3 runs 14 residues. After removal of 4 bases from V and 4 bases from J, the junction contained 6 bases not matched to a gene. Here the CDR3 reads CASSSDRALYGYTF. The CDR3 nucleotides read TGTGCCAGCAGTTCCGACAGGGCCCTCTATGGCTACACCTTC.

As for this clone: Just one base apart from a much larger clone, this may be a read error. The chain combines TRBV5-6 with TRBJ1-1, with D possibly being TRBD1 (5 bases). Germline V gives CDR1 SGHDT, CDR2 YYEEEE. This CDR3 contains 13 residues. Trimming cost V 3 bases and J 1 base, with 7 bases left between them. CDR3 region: CASSWTPNTEAFF. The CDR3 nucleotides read TGTGCCAGCAGCTGGACACCGAACACTGAAGCTTTCTTT.

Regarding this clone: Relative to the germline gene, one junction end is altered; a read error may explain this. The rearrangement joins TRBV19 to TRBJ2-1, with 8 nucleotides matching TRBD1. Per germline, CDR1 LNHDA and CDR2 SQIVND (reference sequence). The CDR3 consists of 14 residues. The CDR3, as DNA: TGTGCCAGTAGTACTGACAGGGGTCCAGGAATGATGCTCTTC. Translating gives CASSTDRGPGMMLF.

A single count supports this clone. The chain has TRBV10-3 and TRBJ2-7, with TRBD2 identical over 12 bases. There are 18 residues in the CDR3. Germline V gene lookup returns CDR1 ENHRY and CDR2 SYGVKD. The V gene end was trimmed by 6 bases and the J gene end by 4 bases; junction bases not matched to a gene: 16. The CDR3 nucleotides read TGTGCCATCAGAACCGGGACTAGCGGGTCTGAAAAGTTGTACGAGCAGTACTTC. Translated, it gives CAIRTGTSGSEKLYEQYF.

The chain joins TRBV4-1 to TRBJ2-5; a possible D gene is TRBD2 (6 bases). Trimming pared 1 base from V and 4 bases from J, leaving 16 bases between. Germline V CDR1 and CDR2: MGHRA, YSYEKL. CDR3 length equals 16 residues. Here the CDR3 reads CASSQGGVSRVETQYF. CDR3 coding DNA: TGCGCCAGCAGCCAAGGGGGGGTATCCAGGGTAGAGACCCAGTACTTC.

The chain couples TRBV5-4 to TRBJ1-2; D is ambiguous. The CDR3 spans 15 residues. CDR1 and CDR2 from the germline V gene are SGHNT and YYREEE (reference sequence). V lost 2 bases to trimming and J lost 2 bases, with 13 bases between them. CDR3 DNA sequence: TGTGCCAGCAGCTTTACGTCCGAGGGAAACTATGGCTACACCTTC. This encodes CASSFTSEGNYGYTF.

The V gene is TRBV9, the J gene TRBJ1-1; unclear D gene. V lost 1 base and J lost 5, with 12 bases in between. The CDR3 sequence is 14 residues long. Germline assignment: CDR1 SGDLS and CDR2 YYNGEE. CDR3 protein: CASSVPGSGTEAFF. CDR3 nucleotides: TGTGCCAGCAGCGTACCAGGTTCGGGAACTGAAGCTTTCTTT.

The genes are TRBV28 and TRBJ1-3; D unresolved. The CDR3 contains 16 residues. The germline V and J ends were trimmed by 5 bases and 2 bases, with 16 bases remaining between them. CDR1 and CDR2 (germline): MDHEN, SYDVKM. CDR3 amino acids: CASSPRLAQAGNTIYF. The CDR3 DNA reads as TGTGCCAGCAGTCCTCGACTGGCTCAGGCTGGAAACACCATATATTTT.